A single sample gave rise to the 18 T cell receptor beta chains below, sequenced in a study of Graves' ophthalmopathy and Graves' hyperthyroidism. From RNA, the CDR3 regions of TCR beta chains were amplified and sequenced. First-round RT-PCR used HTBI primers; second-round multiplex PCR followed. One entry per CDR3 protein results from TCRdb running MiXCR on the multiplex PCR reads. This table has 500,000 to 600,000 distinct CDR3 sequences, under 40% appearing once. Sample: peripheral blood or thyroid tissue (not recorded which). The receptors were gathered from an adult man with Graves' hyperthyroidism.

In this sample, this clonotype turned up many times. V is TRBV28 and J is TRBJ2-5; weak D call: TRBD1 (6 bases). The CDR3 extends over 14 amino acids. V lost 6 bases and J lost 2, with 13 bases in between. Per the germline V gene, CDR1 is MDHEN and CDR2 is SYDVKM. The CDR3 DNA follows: TGTGCCAGCAGCCCGCCGGACAGTCAAGAGACCCAGTACTTC. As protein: CASSPPDSQETQYF.

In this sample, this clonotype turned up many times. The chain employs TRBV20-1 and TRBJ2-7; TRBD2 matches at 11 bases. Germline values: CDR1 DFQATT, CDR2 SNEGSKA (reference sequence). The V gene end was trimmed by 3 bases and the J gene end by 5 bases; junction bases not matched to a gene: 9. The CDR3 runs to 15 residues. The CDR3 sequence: CSASRRLAGHDEQYF. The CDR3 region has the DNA TGCAGTGCTAGCCGCCGACTAGCGGGACATGACGAGCAGTACTTC.

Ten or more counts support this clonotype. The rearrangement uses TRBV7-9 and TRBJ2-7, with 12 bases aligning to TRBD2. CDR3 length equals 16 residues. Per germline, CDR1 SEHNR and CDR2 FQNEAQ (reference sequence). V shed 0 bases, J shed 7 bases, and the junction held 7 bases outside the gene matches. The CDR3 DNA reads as TGTGCCAGCAGCTTAGCGACGACTAGCGGGAGCCAGGAGCAGTACTTC. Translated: CASSLATTSGSQEQYF.

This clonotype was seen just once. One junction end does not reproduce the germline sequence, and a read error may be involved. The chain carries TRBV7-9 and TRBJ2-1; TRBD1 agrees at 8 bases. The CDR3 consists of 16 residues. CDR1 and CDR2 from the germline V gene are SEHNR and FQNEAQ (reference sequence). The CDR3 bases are TGCGCCAGCAGCTTCCAGGGGGCATTGACCTACAATGAGCAGTTCTTC. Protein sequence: CASSFQGALTYNEQFF.

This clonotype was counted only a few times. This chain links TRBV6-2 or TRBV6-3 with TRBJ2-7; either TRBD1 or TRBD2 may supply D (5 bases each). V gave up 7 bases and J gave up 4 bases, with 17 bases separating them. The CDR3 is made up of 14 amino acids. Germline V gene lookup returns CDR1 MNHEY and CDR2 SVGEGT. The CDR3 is CASTTTATGYEQYF. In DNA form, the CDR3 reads TGTGCCAGCACCACGACAGCCACGGGGTACGAGCAGTACTTC.

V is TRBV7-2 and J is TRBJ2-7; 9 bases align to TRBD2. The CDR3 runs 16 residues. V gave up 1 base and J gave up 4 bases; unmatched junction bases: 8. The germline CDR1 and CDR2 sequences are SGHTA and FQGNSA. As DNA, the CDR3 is TGTGCCAGCAGCTTAGGGTGGGGGACTAGCAGTTACGAGCAGTACTTC. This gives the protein CASSLGWGTSSYEQYF.

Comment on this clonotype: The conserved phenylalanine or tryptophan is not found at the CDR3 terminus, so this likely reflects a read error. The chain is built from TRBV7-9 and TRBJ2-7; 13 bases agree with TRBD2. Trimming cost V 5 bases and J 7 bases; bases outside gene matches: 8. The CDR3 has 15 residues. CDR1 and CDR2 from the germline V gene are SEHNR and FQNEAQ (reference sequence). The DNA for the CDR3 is TGTGCCAGCAGCCCAACTAGCGGGGGGGCCCATGAGCAGTACCTC. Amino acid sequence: CASSPTSGGAHEQYL.

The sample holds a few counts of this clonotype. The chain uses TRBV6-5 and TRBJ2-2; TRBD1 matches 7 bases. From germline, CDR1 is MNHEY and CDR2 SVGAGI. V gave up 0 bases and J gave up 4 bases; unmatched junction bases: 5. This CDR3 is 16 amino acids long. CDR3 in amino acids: CASSYSGGRGTGELFF. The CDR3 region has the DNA TGTGCCAGCAGTTACTCAGGGGGCAGAGGCACCGGGGAGCTGTTTTTT.

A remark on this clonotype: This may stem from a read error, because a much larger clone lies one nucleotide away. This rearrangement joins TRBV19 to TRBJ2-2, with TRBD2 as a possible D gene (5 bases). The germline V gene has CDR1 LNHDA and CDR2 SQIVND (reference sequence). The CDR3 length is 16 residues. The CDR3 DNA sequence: TGTGCCAGTATCGCGGTTGCACAGCAAAACACCGGGGAGCCGTTTTTT. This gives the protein CASIAVAQQNTGEPFF.

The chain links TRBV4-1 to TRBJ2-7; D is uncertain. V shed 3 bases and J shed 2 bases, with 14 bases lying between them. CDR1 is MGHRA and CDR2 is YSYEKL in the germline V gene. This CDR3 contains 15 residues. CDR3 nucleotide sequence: TGCGCCAGCAGCCATGAAATAGGCAGAACCTACGAGCAGTACTTC. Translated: CASSHEIGRTYEQYF.

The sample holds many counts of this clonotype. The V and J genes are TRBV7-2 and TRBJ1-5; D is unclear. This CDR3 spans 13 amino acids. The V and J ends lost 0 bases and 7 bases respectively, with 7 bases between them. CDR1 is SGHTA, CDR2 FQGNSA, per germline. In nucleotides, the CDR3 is TGTGCCAGCAGCTTAGCGCTGGAACAGCCCCAGCATTTT. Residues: CASSLALEQPQHF.

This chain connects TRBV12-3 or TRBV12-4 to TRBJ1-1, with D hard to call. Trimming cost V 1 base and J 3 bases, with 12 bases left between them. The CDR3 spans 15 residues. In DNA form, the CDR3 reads TGTGCCAGCAGTTTAGGCGGGGAGGCGGACACTGAAGCTTTCTTT. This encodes CASSLGGEADTEAFF.

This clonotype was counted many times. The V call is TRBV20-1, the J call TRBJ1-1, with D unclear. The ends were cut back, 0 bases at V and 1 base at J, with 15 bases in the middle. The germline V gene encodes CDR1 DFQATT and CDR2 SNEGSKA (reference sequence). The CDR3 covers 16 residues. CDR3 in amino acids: CSAREGYVSANTEAFF. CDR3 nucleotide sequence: TGCAGTGCTAGAGAAGGCTACGTCTCGGCGAACACTGAAGCTTTCTTT.

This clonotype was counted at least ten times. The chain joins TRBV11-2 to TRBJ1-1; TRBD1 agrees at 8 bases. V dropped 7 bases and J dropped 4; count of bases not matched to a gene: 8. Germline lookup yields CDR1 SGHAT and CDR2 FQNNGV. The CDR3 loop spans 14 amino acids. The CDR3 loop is CASNILTGGTEAFF. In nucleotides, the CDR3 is TGTGCCAGCAACATACTCACAGGGGGCACTGAAGCTTTCTTT.

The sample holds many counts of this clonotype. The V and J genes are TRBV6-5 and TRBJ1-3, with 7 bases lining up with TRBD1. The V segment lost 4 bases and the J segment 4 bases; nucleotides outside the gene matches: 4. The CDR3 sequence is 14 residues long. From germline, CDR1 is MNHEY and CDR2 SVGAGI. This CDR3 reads CASSSGGIGNTIYF. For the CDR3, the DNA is TGTGCCAGCAGTTCAGGGGGTATCGGAAACACCATATATTTT.

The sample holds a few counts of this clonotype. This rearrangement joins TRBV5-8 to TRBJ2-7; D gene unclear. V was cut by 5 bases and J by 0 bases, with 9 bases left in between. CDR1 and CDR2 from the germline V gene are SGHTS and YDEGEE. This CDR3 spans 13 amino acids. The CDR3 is CASSYVPSYEQYF. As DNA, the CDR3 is TGTGCCAGCAGTTACGTCCCCTCCTACGAGCAGTACTTC.

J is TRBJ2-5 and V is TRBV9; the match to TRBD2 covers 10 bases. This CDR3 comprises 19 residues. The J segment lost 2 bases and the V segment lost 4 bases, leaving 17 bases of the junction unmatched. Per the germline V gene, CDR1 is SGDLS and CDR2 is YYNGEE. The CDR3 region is CASSKGGLAGGSGQETQYF. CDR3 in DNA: TGTGCCAGCAGCAAAGGGGGATTAGCGGGAGGATCGGGTCAAGAGACCCAGTACTTC.

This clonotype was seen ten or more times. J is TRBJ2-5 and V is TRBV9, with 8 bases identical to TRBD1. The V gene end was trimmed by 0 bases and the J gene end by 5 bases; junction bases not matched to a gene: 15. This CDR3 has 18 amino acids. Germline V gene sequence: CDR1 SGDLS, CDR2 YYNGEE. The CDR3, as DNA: TGTGCCAGCAGCGTAGCCGCTGCCGGGACAGGCCCCCAGGAGACCCAGTACTTC. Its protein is CASSVAAAGTGPQETQYF. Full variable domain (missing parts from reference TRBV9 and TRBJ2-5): DSGVTQTPKHLITATGQRVTLRCSPRSGDLSVYWYQQSLDQGLQFLIQYYNGEERAKGNILERFSAQQFPDLHSELNLSSLELGDSALYFCASSVAAAGTGPQETQYFGPGTRLLVL.